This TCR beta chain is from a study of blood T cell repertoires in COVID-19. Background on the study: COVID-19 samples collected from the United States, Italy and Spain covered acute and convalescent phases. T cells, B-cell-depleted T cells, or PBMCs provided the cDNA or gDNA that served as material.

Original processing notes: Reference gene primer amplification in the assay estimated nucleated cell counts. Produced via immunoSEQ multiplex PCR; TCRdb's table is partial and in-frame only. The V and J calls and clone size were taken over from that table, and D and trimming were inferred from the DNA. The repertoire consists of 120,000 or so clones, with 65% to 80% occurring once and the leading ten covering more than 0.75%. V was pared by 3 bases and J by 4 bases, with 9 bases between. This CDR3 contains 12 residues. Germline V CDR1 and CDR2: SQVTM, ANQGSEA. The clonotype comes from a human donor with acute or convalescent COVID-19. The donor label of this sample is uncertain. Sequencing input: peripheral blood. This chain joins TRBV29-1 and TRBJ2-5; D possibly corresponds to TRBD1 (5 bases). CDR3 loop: CSVEGRVETQYF. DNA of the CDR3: TGCAGCGTTGAGGGCAGGGTAGAGACCCAGTACTTC.